This T cell receptor (beta chain) was identified during a study of T-cell memory formation after mild COVID-19. Study as a whole: Among the donors, TCR clusters were largely specific to each donor.

Study-wide results and caveats: CD8+ contracting clones occupied EMRA, while CD4+ ones occupied mainly CM and EM. Pre-infection memory carried some responding clones, suggesting that cross-reactive memory joined. Among clones contracting day 15 to 85, CD4/CD8 was balanced, whereas later expanders leaned CD4+.

On this clonotype itself: No antigen is known for it.

The CDR3 has 17 residues. V lost 0 bases to trimming and J lost 5 bases, with 16 bases between them. TCRdb ran MiXCR on the 5' RACE reads and lists one entry per CDR3 protein. The sample records hundreds of thousands of distinct CDR3 sequences, 20% being singletons. Sequences were obtained from PBMCs or a T cell subset sorted from them (not recorded which). The origin of this receptor is an adult woman who had mild COVID-19 (a few samples of this study predate the infection). Cell type and time point are not known. The V gene is TRBV23-1, the J gene TRBJ2-2; D is uncertain. TRBV23-1 is sorted into the ORF group, with uncertain function. CDR3 in amino acids: CASSQSDLRKRTGELFF. The CDR3 DNA reads TGCGCCAGCAGTCAATCAGACTTACGGAAAAGGACCGGGGAGCTGTTTTTT.